One and the same sample provided the 32 T cell receptor beta chains below, sequenced in a study of blood T cell repertoires in COVID-19. TCRdb's copy holds only in-frame clones and misses some; the assay was immunoSEQ multiplex PCR. Of 150,000 or so clones detected, just under 85% appear once; the ten largest clones hold roughly 8%. The material sequenced was peripheral blood. These TCRs come from a man in his forties who had recovered from COVID-19.

This rearrangement joins TRBV19 to TRBJ1-5, with TRBD1 matching over 7 bases. J gave up 5 bases and V 5 bases, and 12 bases lay outside the gene matches. Germline values: CDR1 LNHDA, CDR2 SQIVND (reference sequence). The CDR3 runs to 16 residues. The CDR3: CASSATLGTVDQPQHF. DNA for the CDR3: TGTGCCAGTAGTGCAACCCTCGGGACAGTTGATCAGCCCCAGCATTTT.

CDR3 in DNA: TGTGCCAGTAGGCTTAGCGGGAGGGCCGTGGGTTCCTACAATGAGCAGTTCTTC. This sequence encodes CASRLSGRAVGSYNEQFF. This chain links TRBV19 with TRBJ2-1, with 11 bases aligning to TRBD2. V was clipped by 6 bases and J by 1 base; unmatched bases: 11. Germline V gives CDR1 LNHDA, CDR2 SQIVND (reference sequence). This CDR3 contains 18 residues.

The chain is built from TRBV19 and TRBJ1-4; D is unclear. The germline gives CDR1 LNHDA, CDR2 SQIVND (reference sequence). CDR3 size: 13 residues. V dropped 4 bases and J dropped 14 bases, with 17 bases sitting between them. The CDR3 here is CASSNKPGRGLFF. CDR3 sequence (DNA): TGTGCCAGTAGTAACAAACCGGGTCGAGGGCTGTTTTTT.

J is TRBJ2-7 and V is TRBV5-4; 10 bases map to TRBD2. Germline-derived CDR1 and CDR2 are SGHNT and YYREEE (reference sequence). Germline trimming cut 4 bases from V and 2 bases from J; bases unmatched to any gene: 6. The CDR3 contains 15 residues. The CDR3 coding sequence is TGTGCCAGCAGCCCCGGGACTAGCGATGCCTACGAGCAGTACTTC. Translation: CASSPGTSDAYEQYF. Together with reference TRBV5-4 and TRBJ2-7, the CDR3 gives the full variable domain: ETGVTQSPTHLIKTRGQQVTLRCSSQSGHNTVSWYQQALGQGPQFIFQYYREEENGRGNFPPRFSGLQFPNYSSELNVNALELDDSALYLCASSPGTSDAYEQYFGPGTRLTVT.

This sequence joins TRBV6-5 and TRBJ2-7; possibly TRBD2 for D (5 bases). This CDR3 is 14 amino acids long. Trimming took 5 bases from V and 3 from J, leaving 14 bases between them. CDR1 and CDR2 (germline): MNHEY, SVGAGI. The CDR3 spells CASSPARAFYEQYF. For the CDR3, the DNA is TGTGCCAGCAGTCCAGCGAGGGCCTTCTACGAGCAGTACTTC.

This clone appeared once. The genes are TRBV3-1 (or the pseudogene TRBV3-2) and TRBJ2-1; D gene uncertain. V was shortened by 2 bases and J by 9 bases, with 8 bases between the two germline ends. From germline, CDR1 is LGHDT and CDR2 YNNKEL (reference sequence). This CDR3 contains 12 residues. CDR3 region: CASSQRVGEQFF. CDR3 coding DNA: TGTGCCAGCAGCCAACGGGTGGGTGAGCAGTTCTTC.

The chain employs TRBV6-5 and TRBJ1-1, with no clear D. There are 12 residues in the CDR3. Trimming removed 2 bases from V and 5 bases from J, with 6 bases in between. From germline, CDR1 is MNHEY and CDR2 SVGAGI. The CDR3 spells CASSYGGTEAFF. The CDR3 DNA sequence: TGTGCCAGCAGTTACGGCGGGACTGAAGCTTTCTTT.

The genes are TRBV4-3 and TRBJ2-3; 11 nucleotides agree with TRBD2. The CDR3 sequence is 16 residues long. V gave up 0 bases and J gave up 8 bases; unmatched junction bases: 7. Germline lookup yields CDR1 LGHNA and CDR2 YSLEER. CDR3 residues: CASSQELAGVKGTQYF. CDR3 in DNA: TGCGCCAGCAGCCAAGAACTAGCGGGAGTTAAGGGTACGCAGTATTTT.

This clone occurred a few times. The chain uses TRBV27 and TRBJ2-7, with D hard to call. Germline assignment: CDR1 MNHEY and CDR2 SMNVEV (reference sequence). This CDR3 is built from 13 residues. Trimming took off 2 bases at V and 2 bases at J, with 7 bases between the two ends. CDR3: CASSLTRAYEQYF. The CDR3 coding sequence is TGTGCCAGCAGTTTAACCCGCGCCTACGAGCAGTACTTC.

The chain carries TRBV5-5 and TRBJ2-2, with a possible D match to TRBD1 (5 bases). There are 15 residues in the CDR3. Trimming removed 2 bases from V and 1 base from J, with 9 bases in between. Germline CDR1 SGHKS, CDR2 YYEKEE (reference sequence). This CDR3 is CASSFQGQNTGELFF. CDR3 nucleotides: TGTGCCAGCAGCTTTCAGGGCCAGAACACCGGGGAGCTGTTTTTT.

This sequence joins TRBV7-8 and TRBJ1-5; D is uncertain. V was clipped by 1 base and J by 1 base, with 8 bases between them. CDR1 and CDR2 from the germline V gene are SGHVS and FQNEAQ. The length of the CDR3 is 15 residues. The DNA for the CDR3 is TGTGCCAGCAGCTTAGATCGCGCAAGCAATCAGCCCCAGCATTTT. This codes for CASSLDRASNQPQHF.

V gene TRBV30 combines with J gene TRBJ1-1; the D is unclear. Trimming shortened V by 4 bases and J by 1 base, and 16 bases separated the two germline ends. CDR1 and CDR2 (germline): GTSNPN, SVGIG (reference sequence). The CDR3 consists of 15 residues. The CDR3 protein is CAWKDLGKGNTEAFF. DNA of the CDR3: TGTGCCTGGAAGGACCTCGGGAAGGGGAACACTGAAGCTTTCTTT.

The V call is TRBV6-5, the J call TRBJ2-4; tentative D call: TRBD1 (7 bases). The CDR3 is 15 residues long. Germline V gives CDR1 MNHEY, CDR2 SVGAGI. The V end lost 5 bases, the J end lost 3 bases, and 14 bases lay between the germline ends. The chain's CDR3 is CASSRGDSYKNIQYF. In nucleotides, the CDR3 is TGTGCCAGCAGTCGCGGGGACAGCTACAAAAACATTCAGTACTTC.

The V gene is TRBV13, the J gene TRBJ2-3; perhaps TRBD2 as D (6 bases). CDR1 is PRHDT and CDR2 is FYEKMQ in the germline V gene (reference sequence). The ends were cut back, 3 bases at V and 6 bases at J, with 16 bases in the middle. The CDR3 extends over 15 amino acids. For the CDR3, the DNA is TGTGCCAGCAGCTTCGGGAGAGGGGAAGGGGATACGCAGTATTTT. Translated: CASSFGRGEGDTQYF.

The table lists this clone with a count of one. This chain links TRBV7-9 with TRBJ2-3, with TRBD2 matching 9 bases. J gave up 2 bases and V 2 bases, and 5 bases lay outside the gene matches. The CDR3 extends over 16 amino acids. Germline CDR1 reads SEHNR; CDR2 reads FQNEAQ (reference sequence). The CDR3 protein is CASSLTSGFYTDTQYF. The DNA for the CDR3 is TGTGCCAGCAGCTTAACTAGCGGGTTTTACACAGATACGCAGTATTTT.

The chain links TRBV30 to TRBJ1-1; no clear D. Trimming cost V 0 bases and J 6 bases, with 11 bases left between them. In germline, CDR1 is GTSNPN, CDR2 SVGIG (reference sequence). This CDR3 region has 13 residues. The CDR3 bases are TGTGCCTGGAGTGTACTGGAGGTCGCTGAAGCTTTCTTT. Translating gives CAWSVLEVAEAFF.

The chain joins TRBV6-6 to TRBJ1-2; D is perhaps TRBD1 (6 bases). CDR3 length equals 15 residues. V was cut by 2 bases and J by 5 bases, with 15 bases left in between. CDR1 and CDR2 (germline): MNHNY, SVGAGI (reference sequence). As DNA, the CDR3 is TGTGCCAGCAGTTACGAACAACAGGGTTTATATGGCTACACCTTC. Protein: CASSYEQQGLYGYTF.

This chain joins TRBV6-2 or TRBV6-3 and TRBJ2-7, with 9 nucleotides matching TRBD1. The V and J ends lost 2 bases and 6 bases, in that order; junction bases with no gene match: 5. This CDR3 comprises 14 residues. CDR1 is MNHEY and CDR2 is SVGEGT in the germline V gene. The CDR3: CASSYPGQGTEQYF. The CDR3 DNA is TGTGCCAGCAGTTACCCCGGACAGGGGACCGAGCAGTACTTC.

This clone was observed a few times. The rearrangement joins TRBV21-1 to TRBJ1-1; the table's TRBD1 call for D was not verified on the DNA. TRBV21-1 is deemed a pseudogene. This CDR3 comprises 15 residues. CDR3 coding DNA: TGTGCCAGCGGGATCACAGGGGGGGGGAACACTGAAGCTTTCTTT. It codes for CASGITGGGNTEAFF.

The genes are TRBV28 and TRBJ2-1; 16 nucleotides match TRBD2. The CDR3 spans 15 residues. The V segment lost 10 bases and the J segment 7 bases; nucleotides outside the gene matches: 7. Germline CDR1 and CDR2: MDHEN and SYDVKM. Written as DNA, the CDR3 is TGTGCCATCTTGCCGGGACTAGCGGGAGGGAATGAGCAGTTCTTC. This gives the protein CAILPGLAGGNEQFF.

This sequence joins TRBV11-1 and TRBJ2-5; 10 positions match TRBD1. Germline CDR1 reads SGHAT; CDR2 reads FQDESV (reference sequence). The CDR3 contains 13 residues. The ends lost 9 bases at V and 4 bases at J; junction bases unmatched: 5. CDR3 amino acids: CASQRDRGETQYF. The CDR3 nucleotides are TGTGCCAGTCAGAGGGACAGGGGAGAGACCCAGTACTTC.

V and J are TRBV10-3 and TRBJ1-2, with 12 bases lining up with TRBD1. Germline CDR1 ENHRY, CDR2 SYGVKD. V was pared by 4 bases and J by 6 bases, with 9 bases of the junction left unmatched. This CDR3 is built from 16 residues. The CDR3 protein is CAISGAGTGGADGYTF. Here the CDR3 DNA reads TGTGCCATCAGTGGGGCCGGGACAGGGGGCGCGGATGGCTACACCTTC.

This clone came up a few times. This chain links TRBV7-9 with TRBJ2-1; TRBD1 aligns across 9 bases. J lost 7 bases, V lost 3 bases, and 7 bases had no gene match. This CDR3 is built from 15 residues. In germline, CDR1 is SEHNR, CDR2 FQNEAQ (reference sequence). The CDR3 protein is CASSFLLDRGNEQFF. CDR3 DNA sequence: TGTGCCAGCAGCTTCCTACTGGACAGGGGAAATGAGCAGTTCTTC.

The genes are TRBV5-3 and TRBJ1-1; maybe TRBD1 (6 bases). TRBV5-3 is marked as an open reading frame, function uncertain. V lost 4 bases to trimming and J lost 4 bases, with 14 bases between them. The CDR3 is made up of 14 amino acids. The CDR3 DNA follows: TGTGCCAGAAGCCTTCGACAGGCGGCCACTGAAGCTTTCTTT. It is translated as CARSLRQAATEAFF.

In this sample, this clone turned up a few times. V gene TRBV5-6 combines with J gene TRBJ2-1, with TRBD2 identical over 7 bases. Germline assignment: CDR1 SGHDT and CDR2 YYEEEE. There are 14 residues in the CDR3. V shed 4 bases, J shed 6 bases, and the junction held 7 bases outside the gene matches. CDR3: CASSRIPGGNEQFF. The DNA of the CDR3 is TGTGCCAGCAGCCGGATCCCGGGGGGCAATGAGCAGTTCTTC.

For the CDR3, the DNA is TGTGCCAGCAGTATCGGCGGGACCACAGATACGCAGTATTTT. It encodes CASSIGGTTDTQYF. V is TRBV27 and J is TRBJ2-3; TRBD2 is a possible D gene (6 bases). The CDR3 is made up of 14 amino acids. The V and J ends lost 5 bases and 2 bases respectively, with 11 bases between them. The germline V gene encodes CDR1 MNHEY and CDR2 SMNVEV (reference sequence).

The chain's CDR3 is CASSQEVQTRSGPQHF. CDR3 sequence (DNA): TGCGCCAGCAGCCAAGAGGTTCAAACCCGATCGGGGCCCCAGCATTTT. The V and J genes are TRBV4-1 and TRBJ1-5; D gene unclear. Germline values: CDR1 MGHRA, CDR2 YSYEKL. Trimming removed 0 bases at V and 9 bases at J, with 18 bases between. CDR3 length: 16 amino acids.

The genes are TRBV28 and TRBJ2-1; D might be TRBD1 (6 bases). There are 17 residues in the CDR3. Germline V gives CDR1 MDHEN, CDR2 SYDVKM. The V end was cut by 5 bases, the J end by 6 bases, with 23 bases between. The CDR3 here is CASSPYLTGLVGNEQFF. DNA of the CDR3: TGTGCCAGCAGTCCTTATTTGACAGGCCTGGTCGGCAATGAGCAGTTCTTC.

The rearrangement links TRBV4-2 to TRBJ2-3, with 10 bases lining up with TRBD2. Germline lookup yields CDR1 LGHNA and CDR2 YNFKEQ. V shed 3 bases, J shed 4 bases, and the junction held 4 bases outside the gene matches. There are 15 residues in the CDR3. CDR3 sequence: CASSQSGGAPDTQYF. The CDR3 nucleotides are TGTGCCAGCAGCCAGAGCGGGGGGGCCCCAGATACGCAGTATTTT.

J is TRBJ2-2 and V is TRBV2; perhaps TRBD2 as D (5 bases). Trimming removed 7 bases from V and 6 bases from J, with 18 bases in between. The CDR3 consists of 15 residues. Germline CDR1 is SNHLY and CDR2 is FYNNEI. This CDR3 reads CASIGGAVGAGELFF. As DNA, the CDR3 is TGTGCCAGCATCGGAGGAGCTGTTGGCGCCGGGGAGCTGTTTTTT.

The rearrangement uses TRBV20-1 and TRBJ1-2; D remains unclear. CDR1 is DFQATT and CDR2 is SNEGSKA in the germline V gene (reference sequence). Trimming removed 3 bases from V and 6 bases from J, with 11 bases in between. CDR3 length: 12 amino acids. For the CDR3, the DNA is TGCAGTGCTAGTCCCGACATCCATGGCTACACCTTC. Translating it yields CSASPDIHGYTF.

The V call is TRBV30, the J call TRBJ1-1; D gene unclear. Germline CDR1 is GTSNPN and CDR2 is SVGIG (reference sequence). There are 13 residues in the CDR3. Between the trimmed V and J ends, which lost 1 base and 1 base, there was a span of 7 bases. The CDR3 loop is CAWSADRNTEAFF. DNA of the CDR3: TGTGCCTGGAGTGCCGATAGGAACACTGAAGCTTTCTTT.